The sequence of this T cell receptor beta chain was determined in a study of CD8 T cells in ankylosing spondylitis. Using its own MiXCR run on the 5' RACE reads, TCRdb lists one record per CDR3 protein. The sample records hundreds of thousands of distinct CDR3 sequences, about 25% being singletons. The length of the CDR3 is 13 residues. Germline V CDR1 and CDR2: DFQATT, SNEGSKA (reference sequence). V lost 1 base and J 8 bases, leaving 14 bases between the germline ends. Of note for this clonotype: What it recognizes is unknown.

Overall study results and limits: Typical of ankylosing spondylitis blood, it appeared, was a TCR beta motif of roughly eight highly homologous variants. Within matched ankylosing spondylitis synovial fluid, disease-linked clones were reportedly significantly enriched.

Sequenced input: blood, either unsorted or a sorted T cell fraction (not recorded which). This sequence was found in a male donor with ankylosing spondylitis. The genes are TRBV20-1 and TRBJ1-1, with no clear D. This CDR3 reads CSARAVGGREAFF. Written as DNA, the CDR3 is TGCAGTGCTAGAGCCGTGGGAGGGCGCGAAGCTTTCTTT.